The 18 T cell receptor beta chains presented below share a single source sample, sequenced in a study of shared clonotypes between healthy human individuals. The repertoire was sequenced with immunoSEQ multiplex PCR; TCRdb's copy has only in-frame clones and lacks some. The sample records some 380,000 clones, 90% to 98% being singletons. Sequencing was done on a sample of memory CD8+ T cells sorted from blood. Subset here: CD45RO+ cells pooled with CCR7-negative TemRA cells. The receptor source for this set is a man aged 30 to 39 in good health.

In this sample, this clone turned up once. This rearrangement joins TRBV30 to TRBJ2-4; TRBD2 matches at 9 bases. Trimming took 3 bases from V and 6 from J; bases not matched to a gene: 12. There are 16 residues in the CDR3. Germline V CDR1 and CDR2: GTSNPN, SVGIG (reference sequence). Here the CDR3 DNA reads TGTGCCTGGAGGGACAGGACTGTTAGCGGGGGAAACATTCAGTACTTC. Amino acid sequence: CAWRDRTVSGGNIQYF.

The chain joins TRBV7-9 to TRBJ2-2; D is possibly TRBD2 (6 bases). V was shortened by 1 base and J by 6 bases, with 18 bases between the two germline ends. The CDR3 runs to 17 residues. Germline V gene lookup returns CDR1 SEHNR and CDR2 FQNEAQ (reference sequence). Here the CDR3 reads CASSLGRSGALPGELFF. DNA for the CDR3: TGTGCCAGCAGCTTAGGTCGGTCGGGAGCCCTCCCCGGGGAGCTGTTTTTT.

The chain carries TRBV5-6 and TRBJ2-1; D tentatively reads TRBD1 or TRBD2 (5 bases each). The CDR3 has 15 amino acids. V lost 4 bases to trimming and J lost 9 bases, with 20 bases between them. Germline assignment: CDR1 SGHDT and CDR2 YYEEEE. This CDR3 reads CASSRIRVLRGEQFF. The CDR3 DNA is TGTGCCAGCAGCCGCATCAGGGTCCTCCGGGGTGAGCAGTTCTTC.

The chain carries TRBV11-2 and TRBJ2-4, with 10 bases that match TRBD2. This CDR3 has 16 residues. The V and J ends lost 6 bases and 3 bases, in that order; junction bases with no gene match: 8. Germline loops: CDR1 SGHAT, CDR2 FQNNGV. The CDR3 loop is CASRTVAGGGKNIQYF. The CDR3 coding sequence is TGTGCCAGCAGGACGGTAGCGGGAGGCGGCAAAAACATTCAGTACTTC.

The chain recombines TRBV5-4 with TRBJ2-3; 11 bases match TRBD1. There are 14 residues in the CDR3. Per germline, CDR1 SGHNT and CDR2 YYREEE (reference sequence). V shed 3 bases, J shed 4 bases, and the junction held 1 base outside the gene matches. CDR3 coding DNA: TGTGCCAGCAGCTCGGGACAGGGGGCAGATACGCAGTATTTT. Protein: CASSSGQGADTQYF.

J is TRBJ2-1 and V is TRBV11-2; D gene uncertain. From germline, CDR1 is SGHAT and CDR2 FQNNGV. The CDR3 has 14 residues. The V and J ends lost 3 bases and 5 bases respectively, with 11 bases between them. For the CDR3, the DNA is TGTGCCAGCAGCTTGGCGCGAACCGACAATGAGCAGTTCTTC. Its translation: CASSLARTDNEQFF.

The chain recombines TRBV19 with TRBJ1-5; D gene unclear. The CDR3 sequence is 14 residues long. V was shortened by 6 bases and J by 9 bases, with 18 bases between the two germline ends. Germline lookup yields CDR1 LNHDA and CDR2 SQIVND (reference sequence). This chain's CDR3 is CASSPRAALGPQHF. Written as DNA, the CDR3 is TGTGCCAGTAGCCCTAGGGCCGCCCTGGGGCCCCAGCATTTT. Variable domain in full (rest from reference TRBV19 and TRBJ1-5): DGGITQSPKYLFRKEGQNVTLSCEQNLNHDAMYWYRQDPGQGLRLIYYSQIVNDFQKGDIAEGYSVSREKKESFPLTVTSAQKNPTAFYLCASSPRAALGPQHFGDGTRLSIL.

The rearrangement links TRBV7-9 to TRBJ2-7, with 8 positions matching TRBD1. The CDR3 has 12 residues. V was pared by 5 bases and J by 6 bases, with 3 bases of the junction left unmatched. CDR1 is SEHNR and CDR2 is FQNEAQ in the germline V gene (reference sequence). The CDR3 nucleotides read TGTGCCAGCAGCGCGGACAGGGTCGAGCAGTACTTC. Translating it yields CASSADRVEQYF.

The V gene is TRBV6-5, the J gene TRBJ2-6, with unresolved D. This CDR3 spans 14 amino acids. Trimming pared 2 bases from V and 2 bases from J, leaving 4 bases between. Germline V gene sequence: CDR1 MNHEY, CDR2 SVGAGI. In DNA, the CDR3 is TGTGCCAGCAGTTACGAGGCTGGGGCCAACGTCCTGACTTTC. Encoded protein: CASSYEAGANVLTF.

This clone was seen a single time. This sequence joins TRBV25-1 and TRBJ2-3; D is unclear. The CDR3 contains 16 residues. CDR1 is MGHDK, CDR2 SYGVNS, per germline. Trimming took 2 bases from V and 0 from J, leaving 12 bases between them. The DNA of the CDR3 is TGTGCCAGCAGTGAACGGGCTTTCCGAAGCACAGATACGCAGTATTTT. Amino acids: CASSERAFRSTDTQYF.

The rearrangement uses TRBV29-1 and TRBJ1-1, with TRBD1 identical over 9 bases. The CDR3 is 15 residues long. From germline, CDR1 is SQVTM and CDR2 ANQGSEA. Losses at the gene ends were 6 bases for V and 4 bases for J; bases not matched to a gene: 12. For the CDR3, the DNA is TGCAGCGTGACCTACAGGGGGCGCTTGGGCACTGAAGCTTTCTTT. Protein sequence: CSVTYRGRLGTEAFF.

This clone was found once. CDR3 loop: CASSIHRDETQYF. In DNA, the CDR3 is TGTGCCAGCAGCATCCACAGGGACGAGACCCAGTACTTC. J is TRBJ2-5 and V is TRBV11-2, with D perhaps matching TRBD1 (6 bases). The germline V gene encodes CDR1 SGHAT and CDR2 FQNNGV. The CDR3 consists of 13 residues. V shed 5 bases and J shed 5 bases, with 12 bases lying between them.

The gene calls are TRBV11-3 and TRBJ2-7; D is possibly TRBD1 (5 bases). The CDR3 length is 15 residues. Per the germline V gene, CDR1 is SGHNT and CDR2 is YENEEA. V lost 5 bases and J lost 6, with 20 bases in between. The chain's CDR3 is CASSLDKPYACEQYF. The DNA of the CDR3 is TGTGCCAGCAGCCTGGACAAACCCTATGCCTGCGAGCAGTACTTC. Full variable domain (missing parts from reference TRBV11-3 and TRBJ2-7): EAGVVQSPRYKIIEKKQPVAFWCNPISGHNTLYWYLQNLGQGPELLIRYENEEAVDDSQLPKDRFSAERLKGVDSTLKIQPAELGDSAVYLCASSLDKPYACEQYFGPGTRLTVT.

In its sample, this clone was seen once. The chain employs TRBV7-6 and TRBJ2-7; the match to TRBD1 covers 10 bases. Looked up from germline, CDR1 is SGHVS and CDR2 is FNYEAQ. Trimming removed 8 bases from V and 0 bases from J; junction bases left unmatched: 10. The CDR3 has 16 amino acids. DNA for the CDR3: TGTGCCAGCCCCCCCCTAGACAGGGGGCCCTCCTACGAGCAGTACTTC. The encoded protein is CASPPLDRGPSYEQYF.

This clone is a singleton in its sample. The chain employs TRBV5-3 and TRBJ2-7, with D unclear. TRBV5-3 qualifies as an ORF whose function is uncertain. V lost 3 bases and J lost 9, with 7 bases in between. CDR3 length: 10 amino acids. Here the CDR3 reads CARSCNGQYF. CDR3 sequence (DNA): TGTGCCAGAAGCTGTAATGGGCAGTACTTC.

V usage is TRBV6-6 and J usage is TRBJ1-1; D is undetermined. The length of the CDR3 is 12 residues. V lost 6 bases and J 0 bases, leaving 5 bases between the germline ends. Germline CDR1 and CDR2: MNHNY and SVGAGI (reference sequence). In nucleotides, the CDR3 is TGTGCCAGCAGGGAGATGAACACTGAAGCTTTCTTT. It yields the protein CASREMNTEAFF.

J is TRBJ2-2 and V is TRBV7-2, with D unresolved. This CDR3 has 17 residues. Germline CDR1 is SGHTA and CDR2 is FQGNSA. The V end lost 5 bases, the J end lost 1 base, and 17 bases lay between the germline ends. This CDR3 is CASSVRLRSKNTGELFF. The CDR3 DNA is TGTGCCAGCAGCGTAAGGTTGCGGTCAAAGAACACCGGGGAGCTGTTTTTT.

CDR3 amino acids: CASSLLEGAFNTGELFF. CDR3 bases: TGTGCCAGCAGCTTGTTGGAGGGGGCATTCAACACCGGGGAGCTGTTTTTT. This rearrangement joins TRBV5-6 to TRBJ2-2, with D perhaps matching TRBD1 (7 bases). V was pared by 1 base and J by 2 bases, with 15 bases between. The CDR3 is made up of 17 amino acids. The germline V gene encodes CDR1 SGHDT and CDR2 YYEEEE.